Below, 18 T cell receptor beta chains from the same sample are listed, as sequenced in a study of T cells after yellow fever vaccination. A single record per CDR3 protein comes from TCRdb applying MiXCR to the 5' RACE reads. The profile shows 620,000 or so distinct CDR3 sequences, about 12% of them singletons. The sequences come from PBMCs, collected on the day of the yellow fever booster vaccination. These receptors all come from a man aged 25 to 45 who received the YFV17D yellow fever vaccine.

This clonotype was counted between two and nine times. J is TRBJ1-6 and V is TRBV5-6; 9 bases align to TRBD1. The CDR3 loop spans 14 amino acids. The J segment lost 13 bases and the V segment lost 4 bases, leaving 9 bases of the junction unmatched. CDR1 and CDR2 from the germline V gene are SGHDT and YYEEEE. CDR3 sequence reads: CASSAGQGRFPLHF. In nucleotides, the CDR3 is TGTGCCAGCAGCGCGGGACAGGGTCGATTCCCCCTCCACTTT.

This clonotype was recorded many times. The chain links TRBV7-2 to TRBJ2-1; D possibly corresponds to TRBD2 (6 bases). The CDR3 totals 15 residues. CDR1 is SGHTA, CDR2 FQGNSA, per germline. V lost 4 bases and J 2 bases, leaving 12 bases between the germline ends. CDR3 DNA sequence: TGTGCCAGCAGCTACTCTAGCGCGACCTACAATGAGCAGTTCTTC. Translating gives CASSYSSATYNEQFF.

This clonotype came up a few times. V usage is TRBV5-1 and J usage is TRBJ2-1; the D gene is possibly TRBD1 (5 bases). The V gene's germline CDR1 is SGHRS and CDR2 YFSETQ. The CDR3 has 15 residues. V lost 0 bases to trimming and J lost 0 bases, with 7 bases between them. This chain's CDR3 is CASSLADNSYNEQFF. CDR3 bases: TGCGCCAGCAGCTTGGCGGACAACTCCTACAATGAGCAGTTCTTC.

CDR3 region: CASIRNQPQHF. CDR3 in DNA: TGTGCCAGCATCCGAAATCAGCCCCAGCATTTT. The chain combines TRBV11-2 with TRBJ1-5; D is unresolved. The V end lost 7 bases, the J end lost 4 bases, and 5 bases lay between the germline ends. This CDR3 spans 11 amino acids. Germline-derived CDR1 and CDR2 are SGHAT and FQNNGV.

This clonotype was seen at least ten times. This chain's CDR3 is CASSLAGDSGDEKLFF. The CDR3 nucleotides are TGTGCCAGCAGCTTGGCCGGTGACAGTGGGGATGAAAAACTGTTTTTT. The chain links TRBV5-5 to TRBJ1-4; D might be TRBD1 (5 bases). The V and J ends lost 0 bases and 6 bases respectively, with 15 bases between them. This CDR3 is built from 16 residues. From germline, CDR1 is SGHKS and CDR2 YYEKEE (reference sequence). Supplemented by reference TRBV5-5 and TRBJ1-4, the full variable domain reads DAGVTQSPTHLIKTRGQQVTLRCSPISGHKSVSWYQQVLGQGPQFIFQYYEKEERGRGNFPDRFSARQFPNYSSELNVNALLLGDSALYLCASSLAGDSGDEKLFFGSGTQLSVL.

There are many counts of this clonotype. The rearrangement links TRBV3-1 to TRBJ2-7, with 10 nucleotides matching TRBD2. V lost 6 bases to trimming and J lost 0 bases; unmatched junction nucleotides: 5. The CDR3 covers 15 residues. Germline V gene lookup returns CDR1 LGHDT and CDR2 YNNKEL (reference sequence). CDR3 nucleotides: TGTGCCAGCAGTTCATGGACTAGCGGCTCCTACGAGCAGTACTTC. This sequence encodes CASSSWTSGSYEQYF.

The chain uses TRBV12-3 or TRBV12-4 and TRBJ2-5, with 7 bases matching TRBD2. J was trimmed by 2 bases and V by 6 bases; bases with no gene match: 9. The CDR3 sequence is 15 residues long. CDR3 sequence reads: CASSPVGAGQETQYF. CDR3 DNA sequence: TGTGCCAGCAGCCCAGTTGGAGCGGGGCAAGAGACCCAGTACTTC.

The chain carries TRBV5-6 and TRBJ2-1; TRBD2 agrees at 10 bases. Germline CDR1 is SGHDT and CDR2 is YYEEEE. The trim removed 2 bases at V and 0 bases at J, leaving 11 bases unmatched. The CDR3 has 19 residues. In nucleotides, the CDR3 is TGTGCCAGCAGCTTTCGGGCTAGCGGGAGAGAGTCCTCCTACAATGAGCAGTTCTTC. It yields the protein CASSFRASGRESSYNEQFF.

This clonotype appeared a few times. The rearrangement uses TRBV5-4 and TRBJ2-1; 7 nucleotides align to TRBD1. CDR3 size: 16 residues. CDR1 and CDR2 from the germline V gene are SGHNT and YYREEE (reference sequence). Trimming took 2 bases from V and 5 from J; bases not matched to a gene: 10. The CDR3: CASSLIMAGGNNEQFF. CDR3 DNA sequence: TGTGCCAGCAGCTTAATTATGGCAGGGGGAAACAATGAGCAGTTCTTC.

This clonotype was detected only a few times. This rearrangement joins TRBV12-3 or TRBV12-4 to TRBJ1-6; TRBD1 is a possible D gene (6 bases). V lost 5 bases to trimming and J lost 10 bases, with 18 bases between them. CDR3 length: 15 amino acids. CDR3 DNA sequence: TGTGCCAGCAGTCTACAGGGACAAACGAAATCACCCCTCCACTTT. It encodes CASSLQGQTKSPLHF.

This clonotype was found a few times. The rearrangement joins TRBV12-3 or TRBV12-4 to TRBJ1-4; D gene unclear. V was pared by 8 bases and J by 9 bases, with 10 bases between. The CDR3 spans 11 residues. The CDR3 here is CASGSGQKLFF. CDR3 nucleotide sequence: TGTGCCAGCGGGAGTGGACAAAAACTGTTTTTT.

At least ten counts were recorded for this clonotype. V usage is TRBV6-5 and J usage is TRBJ1-2, with 8 positions matching TRBD1. CDR3 length: 12 amino acids. Germline V gives CDR1 MNHEY, CDR2 SVGAGI. V lost 5 bases, J lost 4 bases, and 0 bases stayed unmatched. The chain's CDR3 is CASSGTGYGYTF. The CDR3 region has the DNA TGTGCCAGCAGTGGGACAGGCTATGGCTACACCTTC.

This clonotype was observed a few times. This sequence joins TRBV9 and TRBJ1-6; D possibly corresponds to TRBD1 (5 bases). The V gene lost 5 bases and the J gene lost 9 bases, with 15 bases spanning the gap. Germline V lookup: CDR1 SGDLS, CDR2 YYNGEE. The CDR3 spans 14 residues. In nucleotides, the CDR3 is TGTGCCAGCAGTGAAGGGGTAAATCGTTCACCCCTCCACTTT. It encodes CASSEGVNRSPLHF.

The chain recombines TRBV29-1 with TRBJ2-1, with a weak D call TRBD1 (6 bases). V was clipped by 6 bases and J by 7 bases, with 13 bases between them. CDR1 and CDR2 from the germline V gene are SQVTM and ANQGSEA. The CDR3 extends over 12 amino acids. The DNA of the CDR3 is TGCAGCGTAAAGAAGGACAGAAATGAGCAGTTCTTC. It specifies CSVKKDRNEQFF.

This clonotype came up a few times. This sequence joins TRBV24-1 and TRBJ2-5; TRBD1 or TRBD2 may be the D gene (5 bases each). The CDR3 is made up of 13 amino acids. Germline V gene lookup returns CDR1 KGHDR and CDR2 SFDVKD. The germline V and J ends were trimmed by 8 bases and 3 bases, with 12 bases remaining between them. The CDR3 DNA is TGTGCCACCATGAGGGGCAGCGAAGAGACCCAGTACTTC. Protein: CATMRGSEETQYF.

Details on this clonotype: One end of the junction is discordant with germline, which a read error may explain. The rearrangement uses TRBV11-3 and TRBJ2-1, with TRBD1 identical over 9 bases. Per the germline V gene, CDR1 is SGHNT and CDR2 is YENEEA. The CDR3 is 15 amino acids. CDR3 amino acids: CASSWGQGDYNKQFF. The CDR3 DNA reads TGTGCCAGCAGCTGGGGACAGGGTGACTACAATAAGCAGTTCTTC.

The chain carries TRBV29-1 and TRBJ2-1, with D perhaps assigned TRBD1 or TRBD2 (6 bases each). Trimming left V 6 bases short and J 6 bases short, with 18 bases between. This CDR3 is 14 amino acids long. Germline V gene data show CDR1 as SQVTM and CDR2 as ANQGSEA. CDR3 DNA sequence: TGCAGCGTCGTTGGTGGAGGGGGGATCAATGAGCAGTTCTTC. This sequence encodes CSVVGGGGINEQFF.

The J gene is TRBJ2-1, the V gene TRBV12-3 or TRBV12-4; D gene uncertain. This CDR3 is built from 12 residues. The V end lost 4 bases, the J end lost 9 bases, and 10 bases lay between the germline ends. The CDR3 nucleotides are TGTGCCAGCAGTTACTCAAGCGCTGAGCAGTTCTTC. Its translation is CASSYSSAEQFF.